This is a list of T cell receptor beta chains from one sample in a study of metastatic and nonmetastatic thyroid tumors. From the PCR reads, TCRdb re-called clones with MiXCR. The sample yields under 25,000 clones, approximately 13% seen once. The sequenced sample was blood. The source is a female donor with papillary thyroid cancer or a benign thyroid nodule (not recorded which). Some clones in this sample may be carry-over from other donors' samples. The CDR3 runs from the conserved cysteine through the conserved F or W. The order of the fields is V gene, clone size, D gene, J gene, CDR3 DNA, CDR3 protein. D genes are given only for firm matches. Some rows mark clone size as missing; the rest say once, few, many or name a class of expanded clone.

v_call: TRBV6-5
clone_size: many
d_call: TRBD1
j_call: TRBJ1-2
cdr3_nt: TGTGCCAGCAGTTACGATGGGACAGGTGTTGGCTACACCTTC
cdr3_aa: CASSYDGTGVGYTF

v_call: TRBV3-1
clone_size: many
d_call: TRBD2
j_call: TRBJ2-3
cdr3_nt: TGTGCCAGCAGCTCTTCGGGAGGTAGCGCAGATACGCAGTATTTT
cdr3_aa: CASSSSGGSADTQYF

v_call: TRBV5-1
clone_size: -
d_call: -
j_call: TRBJ1-1
cdr3_nt: TGCGCCAGCAGCTTGTGGCCGGGGAACACTGAAGCTTTCTTT
cdr3_aa: CASSLWPGNTEAFF

v_call: TRBV2
clone_size: many
d_call: -
j_call: TRBJ1-2
cdr3_nt: TGTGCCAGCAGGGCTCAGCAGGGAGTTTATGGCTACACCTTC
cdr3_aa: CASRAQQGVYGYTF

v_call: TRBV5-1
clone_size: many
d_call: -
j_call: TRBJ1-4
cdr3_nt: TGCGCCAGCAGCTTGGTTCCAACTAATGAAAAACTGTTTTTT
cdr3_aa: CASSLVPTNEKLFF

v_call: TRBV25-1
clone_size: many
d_call: -
j_call: TRBJ2-1
cdr3_nt: TGTGCCAGCAGTGAATCGGTAGGTGAGCAGTTCTTC
cdr3_aa: CASSESVGEQFF

v_call: TRBV5-1
clone_size: many
d_call: TRBD2
j_call: TRBJ2-1
cdr3_nt: TGCGCCAGCAGCTCCAGTAGCGGGAGCTCCTACAATGAGCAGTTCTTC
cdr3_aa: CASSSSSGSSYNEQFF

v_call: TRBV27
clone_size: many
d_call: -
j_call: TRBJ1-5
cdr3_nt: TGTGCCAGCAGTTTTGGGGGGGTTCAGCCCCAGCATTTT
cdr3_aa: CASSFGGVQPQHF

v_call: TRBV19
clone_size: many
d_call: TRBD2
j_call: TRBJ2-4
cdr3_nt: TGTGCCAGTAGTAATAACTTAGGACTAGCGGGAGGGGTAGCCAAAAACATTCAGTACTTC
cdr3_aa: CASSNNLGLAGGVAKNIQYF

v_call: TRBV28
clone_size: medium-sized
d_call: -
j_call: TRBJ1-1
cdr3_nt: TGTGCGGGGGGGTATACTGAAGCTTTCTTT
cdr3_aa: CAGGYTEAFF

v_call: TRBV28
clone_size: many
d_call: TRBD2
j_call: TRBJ2-7
cdr3_nt: TGTGCCAGCAGTTTTGAGCTAGCGGACCACTACGAGCAGTACTTC
cdr3_aa: CASSFELADHYEQYF

v_call: TRBV10-1
clone_size: many
d_call: -
j_call: TRBJ2-1
cdr3_nt: TGCGCCAGCAGTGAGTTTCCATCCCCCTACAATGAGCAGTTCTTC
cdr3_aa: CASSEFPSPYNEQFF

v_call: TRBV29-1
clone_size: many
d_call: TRBD2
j_call: TRBJ2-1
cdr3_nt: TGCAGCGTTGCTGGTAGCGGGAGTTCCTACAATGAGCAGTTCTTC
cdr3_aa: CSVAGSGSSYNEQFF

v_call: TRBV5-1
clone_size: many
d_call: TRBD1
j_call: TRBJ1-1
cdr3_nt: TGCGCCAGCAGTTCCGGGACAGGGGGCGCCACTGAAGCTTTCTTT
cdr3_aa: CASSSGTGGATEAFF

v_call: TRBV20-1
clone_size: many
d_call: -
j_call: TRBJ2-5
cdr3_nt: TGCAGTGCTACTCCCGGGAACCAAGAGACCCAGTACTTC
cdr3_aa: CSATPGNQETQYF

v_call: TRBV4-3
clone_size: many
d_call: TRBD2
j_call: TRBJ2-5
cdr3_nt: TGCGCCAGCAGCCAATTAGCGGGAGGACGAGAGACCCAGTACTTC
cdr3_aa: CASSQLAGGRETQYF